Listed below are T cell receptor beta chains from one sample, sequenced in a study of blood T cell repertoires in COVID-19. Assay: immunoSEQ multiplex PCR; the TCRdb copy retains only in-frame clones and omits some. This sample has approximately 140,000 clones, with roughly 90% found just once. Specimen: PBMCs or T cells enriched from blood (not recorded which). These receptors came from a woman in her 40s who had been exposed to COVID-19. Both conserved end residues are part of each CDR3. D genes are given only for firm matches. Expanded clones are given a class, and other clones once, few, many or no size at all.

D gene: .
V gene: TRBV29-1
J gene: TRBJ1-5
clone size: .
CDR3 DNA: TGCAGCGTTGAGGCAGGGGATTATCAGCCCCAGCATTTT
CDR3 protein: CSVEAGDYQPQHF

D gene: .
V gene: TRBV27
J gene: TRBJ1-2
clone size: .
CDR3 DNA: TGTGCCAGCAGCATGGTGAACCGGGGTCGGGGTGGCTACACCTTC
CDR3 protein: CASSMVNRGRGGYTF

D gene: .
V gene: TRBV25-1
J gene: TRBJ2-3
clone size: .
CDR3 DNA: TGTGCCAGCGAGACAGGCTTGGATACGCAGTATTTT
CDR3 protein: CASETGLDTQYF

D gene: TRBD1
V gene: TRBV7-9
J gene: TRBJ1-3
clone size: .
CDR3 DNA: TGTGCCAGCAGCTTAAACAAGGGACAGGCCCGGAGAAACACCATATATTTT
CDR3 protein: CASSLNKGQARRNTIYF

D gene: .
V gene: TRBV2
J gene: TRBJ1-5
clone size: .
CDR3 DNA: TGTGCCAGCAGTGAGGTCCGGCCAGGGATAGGGGGACAGCCCCAGCATTTT
CDR3 protein: CASSEVRPGIGGQPQHF

D gene: .
V gene: TRBV10-3
J gene: TRBJ1-1
clone size: once
CDR3 DNA: TGTGCCATCAGTGATTTTTGGGGCGACAGTGAAGCTTTCTTT
CDR3 protein: CAISDFWGDSEAFF

D gene: TRBD1
V gene: TRBV20-1
J gene: TRBJ1-1
clone size: .
CDR3 DNA: TGCAGTGCTAGAGAGGACAGGGAAGCTTTCTTT
CDR3 protein: CSAREDREAFF

D gene: .
V gene: TRBV11-2
J gene: TRBJ2-1
clone size: .
CDR3 DNA: TGTGCCAGCAGCTTTGAACGGGAGTTCTACAATGAGCAGTTCTTC
CDR3 protein: CASSFEREFYNEQFF

D gene: TRBD1
V gene: TRBV4-1
J gene: TRBJ1-1
clone size: .
CDR3 DNA: TGCGCCAGCAGCCAACCCGGGACAGGGAAGGATGAAGCTTTCTTT
CDR3 protein: CASSQPGTGKDEAFF

D gene: .
V gene: TRBV19
J gene: TRBJ2-1
clone size: .
CDR3 DNA: TGTGCCAGTAGTTTCCTTTCGGGGTCCTACAATGAGCAGTTCTTC
CDR3 protein: CASSFLSGSYNEQFF

D gene: .
V gene: TRBV6-5
J gene: TRBJ2-3
clone size: .
CDR3 DNA: TGTGCCAGCATGGTAGGGGTCACAGATACGCAGTATTTT
CDR3 protein: CASMVGVTDTQYF

D gene: TRBD2
V gene: TRBV11-3
J gene: TRBJ2-1
clone size: .
CDR3 DNA: TGTGCCAGCAGCTTAGATGGGGGACTAGCGGGAGTGTACAATGAGCAGTTCTTC
CDR3 protein: CASSLDGGLAGVYNEQFF

D gene: .
V gene: TRBV4-1
J gene: TRBJ1-5
clone size: .
CDR3 DNA: TGCGCCAGCAGCCAAGCACAGTCTAGCAATCAGCCCCAGCATTTT
CDR3 protein: CASSQAQSSNQPQHF

D gene: .
V gene: TRBV3-1/TRBV3-2
J gene: TRBJ2-7
clone size: .
CDR3 DNA: TGTGCCAGCAGCCGTACAGGGGGGGGGCCTTACGAGCAGTACTTC
CDR3 protein: CASSRTGGGPYEQYF